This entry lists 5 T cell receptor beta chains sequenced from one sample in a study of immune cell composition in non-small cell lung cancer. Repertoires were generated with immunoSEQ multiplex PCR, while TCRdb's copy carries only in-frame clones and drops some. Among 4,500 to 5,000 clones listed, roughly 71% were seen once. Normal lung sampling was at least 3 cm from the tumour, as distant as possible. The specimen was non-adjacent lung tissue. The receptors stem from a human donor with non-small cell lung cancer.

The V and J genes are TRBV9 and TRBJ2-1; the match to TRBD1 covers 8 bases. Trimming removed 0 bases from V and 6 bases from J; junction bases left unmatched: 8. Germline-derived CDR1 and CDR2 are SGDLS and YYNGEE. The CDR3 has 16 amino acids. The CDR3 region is CASSVGRTGTRNEQFF. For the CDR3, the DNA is TGTGCCAGCAGCGTAGGGAGGACAGGGACCCGCAATGAGCAGTTCTTC.

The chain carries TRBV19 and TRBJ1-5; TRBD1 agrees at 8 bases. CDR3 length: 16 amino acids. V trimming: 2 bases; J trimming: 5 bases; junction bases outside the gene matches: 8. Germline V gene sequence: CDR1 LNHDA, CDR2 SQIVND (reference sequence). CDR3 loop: CASSIFHRGIHQPQHF. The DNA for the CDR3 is TGTGCCAGTAGTATATTTCACAGGGGGATCCATCAGCCCCAGCATTTT. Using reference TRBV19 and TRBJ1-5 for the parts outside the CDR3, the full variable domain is DGGITQSPKYLFRKEGQNVTLSCEQNLNHDAMYWYRQDPGQGLRLIYYSQIVNDFQKGDIAEGYSVSREKKESFPLTVTSAQKNPTAFYLCASSIFHRGIHQPQHFGDGTRLSIL.

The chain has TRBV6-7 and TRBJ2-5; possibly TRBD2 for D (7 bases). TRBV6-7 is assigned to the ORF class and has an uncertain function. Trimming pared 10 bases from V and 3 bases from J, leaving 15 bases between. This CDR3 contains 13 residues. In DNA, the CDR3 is TGTGCCAAAGTTAGGGAGGGGGAAGAGACCCAGTACTTC. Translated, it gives CAKVREGEETQYF.

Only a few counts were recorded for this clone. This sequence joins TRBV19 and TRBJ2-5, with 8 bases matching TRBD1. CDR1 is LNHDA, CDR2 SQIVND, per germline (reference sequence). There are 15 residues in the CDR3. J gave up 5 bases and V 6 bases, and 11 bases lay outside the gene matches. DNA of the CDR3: TGTGCCAGTAGGGGGGACAGGACTTCTTCGGAGACCCAGTACTTC. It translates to CASRGDRTSSETQYF.

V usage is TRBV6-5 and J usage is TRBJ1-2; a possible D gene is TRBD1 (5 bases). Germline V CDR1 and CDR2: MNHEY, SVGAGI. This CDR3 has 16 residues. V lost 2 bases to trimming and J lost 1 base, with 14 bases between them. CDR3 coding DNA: TGTGCCAGCAGTTACGGTGGGGACGGAATTAACTATGGCTACACCTTC. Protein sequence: CASSYGGDGINYGYTF.